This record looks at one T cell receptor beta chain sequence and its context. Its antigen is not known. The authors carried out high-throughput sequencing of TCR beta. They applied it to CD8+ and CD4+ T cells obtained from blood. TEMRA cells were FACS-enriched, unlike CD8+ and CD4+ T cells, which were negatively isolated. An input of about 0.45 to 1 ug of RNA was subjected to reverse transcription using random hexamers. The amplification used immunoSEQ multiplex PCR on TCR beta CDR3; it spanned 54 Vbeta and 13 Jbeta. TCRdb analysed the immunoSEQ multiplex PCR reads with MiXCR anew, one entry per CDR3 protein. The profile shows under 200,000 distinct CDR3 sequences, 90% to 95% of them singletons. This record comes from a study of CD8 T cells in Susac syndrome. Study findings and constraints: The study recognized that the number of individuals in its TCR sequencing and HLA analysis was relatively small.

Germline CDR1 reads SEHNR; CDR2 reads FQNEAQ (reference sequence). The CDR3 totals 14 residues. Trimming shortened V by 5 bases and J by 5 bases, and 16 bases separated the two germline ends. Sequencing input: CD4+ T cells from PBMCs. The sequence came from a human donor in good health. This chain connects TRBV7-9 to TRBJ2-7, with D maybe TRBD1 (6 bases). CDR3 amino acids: CASSQGWSGDEQYF. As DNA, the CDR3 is TGTGCCAGCAGCCAGGGGTGGTCAGGGGACGAGCAGTACTTC.